The present TCR beta chain was sequenced within a study of identical twins. Study-wide points: Alpha sequences that were out-of-frame and twin-shared showed an excess of low generation probability.

The sample holds a few counts of this clonotype. Antigen specificity is unknown. Using its own MiXCR run on the 5' RACE reads, TCRdb lists one record per CDR3 protein. The sample lists about 520,000 distinct CDR3 sequences, about 20% occurring once. These data were also filed under a second study, of T cells expressing NK-cell markers. From that second work: HCMV seropositivity marked most of the eight sequenced donors; one was seronegative.

The receptor's source is a woman under 30 in good health. The sequencing sample was made of CD4+ T cells sorted from blood.

The CDR3 nucleotides read TGTGCCAGCAACCCCACGGGACTAGCATCCTACAATGAGCAGTTCTTC. It is translated as CASNPTGLASYNEQFF. The chain is built from TRBV4-2 and TRBJ2-1, with 9 nucleotides matching TRBD2. The trim removed 7 bases at V and 1 base at J, leaving 8 bases unmatched. Germline V gene data show CDR1 as LGHNA and CDR2 as YNFKEQ. The CDR3 covers 16 residues.